A selection of T cell receptor beta chains follows, all from one sample in a study of T cells in Graves' hyperthyroidism and ophthalmopathy. TCRdb reanalysed the multiplex PCR reads using MiXCR and keeps one entry per CDR3 protein. The sample carries more than 550,000 distinct CDR3 sequences, around 16% recorded once. The sample was blood. All receptors derive from a man in his forties or fifties with Graves' hyperthyroidism. Each CDR3 is given with its conserved first and last residue. The order of the fields is D gene, V gene, clone size, J gene, CDR3 DNA, CDR3 protein. The D gene is left open where the match is weak. A row's size may be missing; if present it is once, few, many or a size class.

D: TRBD1; V: TRBV12-3/TRBV12-4; size: many; J: TRBJ2-1; DNA: TGTGCCAGCAGTTTAGGGACAGGGGGCGCATTAGTCCATGAGCAGTTCTTC; CDR3: CASSLGTGGALVHEQFF
D: TRBD2; V: TRBV4-3; size: few; J: TRBJ2-3; DNA: TGCGCCAGCAGCCAAGCGAAGACTAGCGGGAGTTCGACAGATACGCAGTATTTT; CDR3: CASSQAKTSGSSTDTQYF
D: -; V: TRBV5-5; size: few; J: TRBJ1-2; DNA: TGTGCCAGCAGCCCGGGATCAGAGCACTATGGCTACACCTTC; CDR3: CASSPGSEHYGYTF
D: -; V: TRBV6-1; size: few; J: TRBJ2-6; DNA: TGTGCCAGCAGTGGCGATGGGGGCGGAGGGACTGGGGCCAACGTCCTGACTTTC; CDR3: CASSGDGGGGTGANVLTF
D: TRBD1; V: TRBV10-3; size: many; J: TRBJ2-1; DNA: TGTGCCATCACACCGACCGCGGACAGGGGGGGTTACAATGAGCAGTTCTTC; CDR3: CAITPTADRGGYNEQFF
D: TRBD1; V: TRBV28; size: many; J: TRBJ2-5; DNA: TGTGCCAGCAGTTCCCGCCTTAGGGACAGGGGAACGCAGACCCAGTACTTC; CDR3: CASSSRLRDRGTQTQYF
D: -; V: TRBV20-1; size: many; J: TRBJ1-2; DNA: TGCAGTGCTAGATTGCCCGAGGGCCCGAATCCTAACTATGGCTACACCTTC; CDR3: CSARLPEGPNPNYGYTF
D: -; V: TRBV5-1; size: once; J: TRBJ1-1; DNA: TGCGCCAGCAGCCAAGGACAGCCTGAAGCTTTCTTT; CDR3: CASSQGQPEAFF
D: TRBD2; V: TRBV11-3; size: -; J: TRBJ2-1; DNA: TGTGCCAGCAGCTTAGCGGGAGGAGCCTATAATGAGCAGCTCTTC; CDR3: CASSLAGGAYNEQLF
D: TRBD2; V: TRBV19; size: many; J: TRBJ2-5; DNA: TGTGCCAGCAGCAAAACGATGAGGACTAGCGGGAAAGAGACCCAGTACTTC; CDR3: CASSKTMRTSGKETQYF
D: -; V: TRBV2; size: many; J: TRBJ1-5; DNA: TGTGCCAGCAGTGAGGGCACTACGTTAGAGCCCCAGCATTTT; CDR3: CASSEGTTLEPQHF
D: -; V: TRBV6-5; size: -; J: TRBJ2-3; DNA: TGTGCCAGCAGTGACTCGTCTGGCCTTGTAACAGATACGCAGTATTTT; CDR3: CASSDSSGLVTDTQYF
D: TRBD2; V: TRBV28; size: -; J: TRBJ2-1; DNA: TGTGCCAGCTGTTTCTTGGGACTAGCGGGAGCGACCGATGAGCAGTTCTTC; CDR3: CASCFLGLAGATDEQFF
D: -; V: TRBV28; size: -; J: TRBJ2-2; DNA: TGTGCCAGCAGCGCAGGGGATGGTACCCGGGAGCTGTTTTTT; CDR3: CASSAGDGTRELFF
D: -; V: TRBV6-5; size: -; J: TRBJ2-1; DNA: TGTGCCAGCAGTTACTCTTTATACGCGGCTGGGCAGTTCTTC; CDR3: CASSYSLYAAGQFF
D: TRBD2; V: TRBV20-1; size: many; J: TRBJ2-1; DNA: TGCAGTGCTAGAGATCAGGCTAGCGGGAGGCATGAGCAGTTCTTC; CDR3: CSARDQASGRHEQFF
D: TRBD2; V: TRBV7-3; size: many; J: TRBJ2-5; DNA: TGTGCCAGCAGCCCGGTTGGGACTAGCGGGCCGCAAGAGACCCAGTACTTC; CDR3: CASSPVGTSGPQETQYF
D: -; V: TRBV6-2/TRBV6-3; size: -; J: TRBJ1-1; DNA: TGTGCCAGCAGTATTACGTTGGCTGAAGCTTTCTTT; CDR3: CASSITLAEAFF
D: -; V: TRBV14; size: many; J: TRBJ2-1; DNA: TGTGCCAGCAGCCTAATCGAAAGCTCCTACAATGAGCAGTTCTTC; CDR3: CASSLIESSYNEQFF
D: TRBD1; V: TRBV10-1; size: many; J: TRBJ2-7; DNA: TGCGCCAGCAGTGGGGGACAGGGGGACTACGAGCAGTACTTC; CDR3: CASSGGQGDYEQYF
D: -; V: TRBV29-1; size: many; J: TRBJ2-7; DNA: TGCAGCGTTAGACGCGGTTACGAGCAGTACTTC; CDR3: CSVRRGYEQYF
D: TRBD1; V: TRBV6-2/TRBV6-3; size: many; J: TRBJ2-7; DNA: TGTGCCAGCAGCCCCTGGAGAGGGACAGACTGGTCCTACGAGCAGTACTTC; CDR3: CASSPWRGTDWSYEQYF
D: -; V: TRBV28; size: few; J: TRBJ1-2; DNA: TGTGCCAGTTCGGGGGGGGGCGCTGACGGCTACACCTTC; CDR3: CASSGGGADGYTF
D: -; V: TRBV12-3/TRBV12-4; size: many; J: TRBJ1-2; DNA: TGTGCCAGCAGCTTAGGAGGTTTGGGCTATGGCTACACCTTC; CDR3: CASSLGGLGYGYTF
D: -; V: TRBV6-1; size: many; J: TRBJ2-7; DNA: TGTGCCAGCACCCGAGCAGATGAGACCTACGAGCAGTACTTC; CDR3: CASTRADETYEQYF